This TCR beta chain was recorded in a study of PD-1 blockade in classical Hodgkin lymphoma (dated by TCRdb to the early 2020s). Describing the broader study: Nivolumab dosing was 3 mg/kg intravenously every 2 weeks, continuing until either disease progression or unacceptable toxicity. To define a peripheral blood immune signature of response to PD-1 blockade in classical Hodgkin lymphoma, the study combined TCR beta sequencing with CyTOF. The investigation overall reported the following: Patients starting nivolumab less than 1 year after ASCT had lower diversity and were excluded from later analyses to avoid confounding by immune reconstitution. Trial patients achieving complete response had baseline diversity similar to newly diagnosed patients, whereas partial responders and progressors had significantly lower diversity. Newly diagnosed patients were reported to have lower baseline TCR diversity than healthy donors, and relapsed/refractory patients were reported to have lower baseline TCR diversity still. A significant rise by C4D1 was seen in CD4+ but not CD8+ TCR diversity (p=0.0027 vs p=0.16), with the rise being most apparent in complete responders (p=0.02). The study was restricted to a single clinical trial cohort, and the causes of repertoire differences, possibly disease activity or prior therapy, were left undefined.

Measured from the cysteine to the phenylalanine, the CDR3 is 15 residues long. Only the CDR3 part of the read is kept: 45 bases, read in frame from the first base. CDR1 and CDR2 (SEHNR, FQNEAQ) derive from the germline V gene (reference sequence). Trimmed from V: 6 bases; trimmed from J: 0 bases; junction bases lacking a gene match: 7. The label giving this sample's time point can be read as: cycle 4 day 1 (C4D1), after about 6 weeks of nivolumab. Every trial patient had relapsed following autologous stem cell transplantation, and prior brentuximab vedotin exposure was what differed among cohorts A, B and C. Magnetic negative selection with a Miltenyi CD4+ T cell isolation kit was used to purify CD4+ T cells from thawed PBMCs. A total of 56 patients with relapsed/refractory classical Hodgkin lymphoma made up the trial cohort, and each patient's best overall response was complete response, partial response or progressive disease. Trial patients were treated with single-agent nivolumab in the multi-cohort phase II CheckMate 205 trial. An independent review committee assessed best overall response by applying the 2007 International Working Group response criteria. Trial PBMCs were obtained immediately prior to nivolumab initiation (C1D1) and on therapy at cycle 2 day 1 and cycle 4 day 1. Peripheral blood was collected in 8 mL Vacutainer Cell Preparation Tubes, from which PBMCs were isolated by centrifugation and then cryopreserved. Purified CD4+ and CD8+ fractions were generated only in cases for which an additional PBMC sample was available. On LS columns in a quadroMACS separator, the magnetically labelled cells were depleted, and the flow-through was collected as the purified fraction.

Comment on this clone: Its antigen has not been determined. No quality values exist for individual bases; no much larger clone is one base distant.

The Qiagen DNeasy kit was used to extract genomic DNA from unsorted PBMCs and from the negatively selected CD4+ and CD8+ fractions. TCR beta CDR3 regions were subjected to amplification by immunoSEQ multiplex PCR with primers that anneal to V and J segments. Amplification bias was minimized using a synthetic immune receptor repertoire, and residual bias was removed computationally after sequencing. For the original study's pipeline: Custom Python scripts were used to quantify repertoire diversity as the Shannon entropy index. Unsorted, CD4+ and CD8+ repertoires were analyzed separately, except in combined analyses where CD4+ and CD8+ sequences were merged in silico. Clonal expansion was defined as at least a 2-fold frequency increase after treatment relative to C1D1, with a pseudocount of 0.5 for undetected baseline clones. Singleton clones were defined as clones with 0 or 1 copy at C1D1, and non-singleton clones were defined as clones with 2 or more copies. By matching protein sequences in sorted samples from the same patient, clones expanded in unsorted samples were annotated as CD4+, CD8+ or unknown. Diversity changes from C1D1 to C4D1 were tested in paired samples using Wilcoxon tests. The clones in this table, taken by TCRdb from immuneACCESS, are in-frame only. Not every clone is retained; where verified, under half of the shortfall comes from an unresolved V gene, and the cause of the rest is unknown. V, J and clone size derive from that table, while D and trimming were established from the DNA sequence. This sample comprises about 17,000 clones, around 80% of them detected only once. The top ten clones comprise approximately 1.9% of the sample.

The starting material was CD4+ T cells from blood, obtained before the fourth cycle of nivolumab. The sequence derives from a human donor with classical Hodgkin lymphoma. The receptor chain draws on TRBV7-9 and TRBJ2-7, and 8 junction bases match TRBD1. At the DNA level, the sequence is TGTGCCAGCAGGCTAGGACAGGGAAGCTCCTACGAGCAGTACTTC. It translates to CASRLGQGSSYEQYF.